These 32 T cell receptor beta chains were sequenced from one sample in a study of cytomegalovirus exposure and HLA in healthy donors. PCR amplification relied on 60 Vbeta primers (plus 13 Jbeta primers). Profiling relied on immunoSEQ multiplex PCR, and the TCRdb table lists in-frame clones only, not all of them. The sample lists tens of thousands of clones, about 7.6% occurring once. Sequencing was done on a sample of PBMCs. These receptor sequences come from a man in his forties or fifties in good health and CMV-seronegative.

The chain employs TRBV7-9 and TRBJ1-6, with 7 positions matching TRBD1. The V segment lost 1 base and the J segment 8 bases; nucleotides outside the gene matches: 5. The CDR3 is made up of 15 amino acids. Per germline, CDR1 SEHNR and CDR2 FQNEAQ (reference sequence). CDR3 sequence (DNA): TGTGCCAGCAGCTTAGGAGGTACAGGGGATTCACCCCTCCACTTT. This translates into CASSLGGTGDSPLHF.

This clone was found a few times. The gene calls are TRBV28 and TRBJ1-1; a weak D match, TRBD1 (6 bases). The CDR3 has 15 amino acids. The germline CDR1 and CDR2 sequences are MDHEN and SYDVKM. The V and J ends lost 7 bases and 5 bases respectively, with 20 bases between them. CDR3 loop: CASTGGGGLITEAFF. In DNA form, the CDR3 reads TGTGCCAGCACCGGGGGAGGGGGGCTGATAACTGAAGCTTTCTTT.

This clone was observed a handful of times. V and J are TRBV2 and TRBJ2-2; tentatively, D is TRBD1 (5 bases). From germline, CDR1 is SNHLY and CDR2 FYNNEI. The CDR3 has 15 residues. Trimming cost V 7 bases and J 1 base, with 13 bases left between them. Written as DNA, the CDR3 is TGTGCCAGCAACTTCGACAGCCTGAACACCGGGGAGCTGTTTTTT. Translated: CASNFDSLNTGELFF.

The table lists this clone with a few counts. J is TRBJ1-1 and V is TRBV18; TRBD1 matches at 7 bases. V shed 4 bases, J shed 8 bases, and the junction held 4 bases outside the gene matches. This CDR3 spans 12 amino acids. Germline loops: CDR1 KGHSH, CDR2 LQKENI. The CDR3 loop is CASSLSDREAFF. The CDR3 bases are TGTGCCAGCTCACTATCGGACAGGGAAGCTTTCTTT.

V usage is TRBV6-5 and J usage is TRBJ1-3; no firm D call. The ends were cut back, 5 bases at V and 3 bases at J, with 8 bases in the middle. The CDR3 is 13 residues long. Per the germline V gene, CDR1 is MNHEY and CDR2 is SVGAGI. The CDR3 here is CASSRQDGNTIYF. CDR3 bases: TGTGCCAGCAGTCGACAAGATGGAAACACCATATATTTT.

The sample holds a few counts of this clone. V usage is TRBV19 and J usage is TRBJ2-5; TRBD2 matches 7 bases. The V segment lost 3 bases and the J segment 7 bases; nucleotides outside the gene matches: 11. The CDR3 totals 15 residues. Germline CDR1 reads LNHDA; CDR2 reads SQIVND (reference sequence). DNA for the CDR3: TGTGCCAGTAGTATGGGAGGGGACCCACGGCGGACCCAGTACTTC. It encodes CASSMGGDPRRTQYF.

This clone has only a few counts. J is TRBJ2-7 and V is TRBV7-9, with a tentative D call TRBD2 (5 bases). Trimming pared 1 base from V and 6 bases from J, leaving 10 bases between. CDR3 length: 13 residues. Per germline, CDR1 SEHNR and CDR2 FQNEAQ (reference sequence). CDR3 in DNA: TGTGCCAGCAGCTTAGACGGGAACGGCGAGCAGTACTTC. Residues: CASSLDGNGEQYF.

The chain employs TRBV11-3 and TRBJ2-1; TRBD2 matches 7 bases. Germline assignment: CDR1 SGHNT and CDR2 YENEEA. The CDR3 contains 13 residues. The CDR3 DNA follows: TGTGCGGCTCGCGGGAGATCCTACAATGAGCAGTTCTTC. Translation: CAARGRSYNEQFF.

The CDR3 protein is CASSVAGREFTGELFF. For the CDR3, the DNA is TGTGCCAGCAGCGTAGCGGGACGGGAGTTCACCGGGGAGCTGTTTTTT. The chain is built from TRBV9 and TRBJ2-2; D possibly corresponds to TRBD2 (6 bases). Trimming left V 0 bases short and J 4 bases short, with 13 bases between. Germline V gives CDR1 SGDLS, CDR2 YYNGEE. The CDR3 extends over 16 amino acids.

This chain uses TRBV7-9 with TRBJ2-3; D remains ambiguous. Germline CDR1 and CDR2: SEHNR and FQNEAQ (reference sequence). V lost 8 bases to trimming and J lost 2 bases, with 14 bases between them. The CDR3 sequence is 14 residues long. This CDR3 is CASSAVEDTDTQYF. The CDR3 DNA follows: TGTGCCAGCTCGGCGGTAGAGGACACAGATACGCAGTATTTT.

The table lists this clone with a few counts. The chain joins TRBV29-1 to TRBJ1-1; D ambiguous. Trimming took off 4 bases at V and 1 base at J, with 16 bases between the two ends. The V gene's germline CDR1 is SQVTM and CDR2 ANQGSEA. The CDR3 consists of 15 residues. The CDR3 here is CSVVGLRIKNTEAFF. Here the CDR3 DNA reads TGCAGCGTTGTCGGACTCCGCATAAAGAACACTGAAGCTTTCTTT.

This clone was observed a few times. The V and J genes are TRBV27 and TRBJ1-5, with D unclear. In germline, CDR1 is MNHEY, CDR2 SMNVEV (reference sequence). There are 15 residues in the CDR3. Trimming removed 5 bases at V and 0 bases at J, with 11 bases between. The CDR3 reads CASSPTHGSNQPQHF. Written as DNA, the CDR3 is TGTGCCAGCAGTCCTACTCACGGTAGCAATCAGCCCCAGCATTTT.

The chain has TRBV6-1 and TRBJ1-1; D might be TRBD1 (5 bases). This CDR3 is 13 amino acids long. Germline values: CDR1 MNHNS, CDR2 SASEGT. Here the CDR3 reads CDRSVTVNTEAFF. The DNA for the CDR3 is TGTGACAGAAGTGTGACAGTGAACACTGAAGCTTTCTTT.

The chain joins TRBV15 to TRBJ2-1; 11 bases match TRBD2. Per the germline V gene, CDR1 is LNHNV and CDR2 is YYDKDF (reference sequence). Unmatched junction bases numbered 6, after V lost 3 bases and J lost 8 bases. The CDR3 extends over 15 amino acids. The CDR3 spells CATSSLTSGNDEQFF. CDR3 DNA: TGTGCCACCAGCAGTTTGACTAGCGGGAACGATGAGCAGTTCTTC. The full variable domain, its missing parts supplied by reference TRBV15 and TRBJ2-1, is DAMVIQNPRYQVTQFGKPVTLSCSQTLNHNVMYWYQQKSSQAPKLLFHYYDKDFNNEADTPDNFQSRRPNTSFCFLDIRSPGLGDTAMYLCATSSLTSGNDEQFFGPGTRLTVL.

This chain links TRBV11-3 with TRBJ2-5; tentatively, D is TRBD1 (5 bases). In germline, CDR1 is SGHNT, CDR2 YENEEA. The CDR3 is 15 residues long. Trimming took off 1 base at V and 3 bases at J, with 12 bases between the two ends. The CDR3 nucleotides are TGTGCCAGCAGCTTAGGACAGCCCTTCAAAGAGACCCAGTACTTC. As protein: CASSLGQPFKETQYF. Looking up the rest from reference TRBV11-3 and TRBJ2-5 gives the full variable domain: EAGVVQSPRYKIIEKKQPVAFWCNPISGHNTLYWYLQNLGQGPELLIRYENEEAVDDSQLPKDRFSAERLKGVDSTLKIQPAELGDSAVYLCASSLGQPFKETQYFGPGTRLLVL.

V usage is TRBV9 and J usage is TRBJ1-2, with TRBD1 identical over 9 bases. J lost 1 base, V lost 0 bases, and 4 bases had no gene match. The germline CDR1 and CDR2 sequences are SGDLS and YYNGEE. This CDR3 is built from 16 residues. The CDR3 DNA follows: TGTGCCAGCAGCGTAGCTTCGGGACAGGGTAACTATGGCTACACCTTC. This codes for CASSVASGQGNYGYTF. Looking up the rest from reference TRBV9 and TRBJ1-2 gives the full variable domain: DSGVTQTPKHLITATGQRVTLRCSPRSGDLSVYWYQQSLDQGLQFLIQYYNGEERAKGNILERFSAQQFPDLHSELNLSSLELGDSALYFCASSVASGQGNYGYTFGSGTRLTVV.

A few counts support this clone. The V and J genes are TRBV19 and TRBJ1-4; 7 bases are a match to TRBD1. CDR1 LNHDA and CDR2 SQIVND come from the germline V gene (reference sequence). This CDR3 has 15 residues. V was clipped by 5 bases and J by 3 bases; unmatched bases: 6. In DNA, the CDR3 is TGTGCCAGTAGTCCCGACAGGGATGCTAATGAAAAACTGTTTTTT. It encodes CASSPDRDANEKLFF.

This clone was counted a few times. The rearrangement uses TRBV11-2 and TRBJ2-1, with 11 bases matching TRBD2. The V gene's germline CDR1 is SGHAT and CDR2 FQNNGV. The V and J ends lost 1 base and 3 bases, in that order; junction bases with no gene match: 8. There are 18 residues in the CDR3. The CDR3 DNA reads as TGTGCCAGCAGCTTAGTTACGATAGCGGGGGGGCTCTACAATGAGCAGTTCTTC. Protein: CASSLVTIAGGLYNEQFF.

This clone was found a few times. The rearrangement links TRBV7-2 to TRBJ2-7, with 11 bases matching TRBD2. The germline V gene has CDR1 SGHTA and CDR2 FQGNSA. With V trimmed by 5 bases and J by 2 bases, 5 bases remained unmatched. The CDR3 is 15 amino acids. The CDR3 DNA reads TGTGCCAGCAGCCGCGGGACTAGCGGAACCTACGAGCAGTACTTC. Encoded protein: CASSRGTSGTYEQYF.

As DNA, the CDR3 is TGTGCCAGCAGCTCGTGGGACAGGGCTCACGAGCAGTACTTC. Its protein is CASSSWDRAHEQYF. The chain joins TRBV7-9 to TRBJ2-7; 9 positions agree with TRBD1. CDR3 length: 14 residues. Per the germline V gene, CDR1 is SEHNR and CDR2 is FQNEAQ (reference sequence). The V gene end was trimmed by 4 bases and the J gene end by 5 bases; junction bases not matched to a gene: 6.

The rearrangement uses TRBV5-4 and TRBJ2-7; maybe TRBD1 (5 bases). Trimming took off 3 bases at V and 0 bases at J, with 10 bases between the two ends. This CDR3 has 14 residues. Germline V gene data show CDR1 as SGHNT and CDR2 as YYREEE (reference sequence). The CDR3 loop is CASSWEQASYEQYF. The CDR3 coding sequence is TGTGCCAGCAGCTGGGAACAGGCCTCCTACGAGCAGTACTTC.

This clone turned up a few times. The CDR3 spells CSVLNINEQFF. CDR3 nucleotides: TGCAGCGTTCTCAACATCAATGAGCAGTTCTTC. The chain uses TRBV29-1 and TRBJ2-1; no clear D. The length of the CDR3 is 11 residues. Germline lookup yields CDR1 SQVTM and CDR2 ANQGSEA. V gave up 5 bases and J gave up 6 bases, with 8 bases separating them.

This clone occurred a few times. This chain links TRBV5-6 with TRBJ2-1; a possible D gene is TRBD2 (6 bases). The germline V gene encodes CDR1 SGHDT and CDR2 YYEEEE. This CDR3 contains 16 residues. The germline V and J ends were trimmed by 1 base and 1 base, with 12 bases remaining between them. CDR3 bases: TGTGCCAGCAGCTTGAGGGTAGGGACTTCCTACAATGAGCAGTTCTTC. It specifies CASSLRVGTSYNEQFF. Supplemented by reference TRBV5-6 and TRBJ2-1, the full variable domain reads DAGVTQSPTHLIKTRGQQVTLRCSPKSGHDTVSWYQQALGQGPQFIFQYYEEEERQRGNFPDRFSGHQFPNYSSELNVNALLLGDSALYLCASSLRVGTSYNEQFFGPGTRLTVL.

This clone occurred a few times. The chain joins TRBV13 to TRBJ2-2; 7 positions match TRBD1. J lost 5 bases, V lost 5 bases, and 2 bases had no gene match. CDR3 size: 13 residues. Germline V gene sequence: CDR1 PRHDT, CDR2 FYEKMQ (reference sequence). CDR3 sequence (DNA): TGTGCCAGCAGCCTCAGGGGGACCGGGGAGCTGTTTTTT. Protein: CASSLRGTGELFF.

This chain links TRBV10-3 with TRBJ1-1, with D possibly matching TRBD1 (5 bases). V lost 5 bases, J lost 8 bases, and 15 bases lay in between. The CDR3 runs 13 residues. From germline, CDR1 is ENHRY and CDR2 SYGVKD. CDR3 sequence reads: CAISSRDSREAFF. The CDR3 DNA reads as TGTGCCATCAGTAGCAGGGATTCTAGGGAAGCTTTCTTT.

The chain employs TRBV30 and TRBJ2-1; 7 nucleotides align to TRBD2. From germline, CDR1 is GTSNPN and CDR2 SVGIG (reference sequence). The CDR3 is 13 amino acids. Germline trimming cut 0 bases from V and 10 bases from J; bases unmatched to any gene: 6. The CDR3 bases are TGTGCCTGGAGTGTAGGTAGCGGGTGGGAGCAGTTCTTC. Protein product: CAWSVGSGWEQFF.

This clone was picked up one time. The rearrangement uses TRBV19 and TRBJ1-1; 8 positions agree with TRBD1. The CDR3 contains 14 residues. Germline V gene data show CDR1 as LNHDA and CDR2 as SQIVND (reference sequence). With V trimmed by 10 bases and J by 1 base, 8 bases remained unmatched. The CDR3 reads CAIKTGTGNTEAFF. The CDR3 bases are TGTGCCATTAAAACCGGGACAGGGAACACTGAAGCTTTCTTT. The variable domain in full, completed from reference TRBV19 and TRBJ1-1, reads DGGITQSPKYLFRKEGQNVTLSCEQNLNHDAMYWYRQDPGQGLRLIYYSQIVNDFQKGDIAEGYSVSREKKESFPLTVTSAQKNPTAFYLCAIKTGTGNTEAFFGQGTRLTVV.

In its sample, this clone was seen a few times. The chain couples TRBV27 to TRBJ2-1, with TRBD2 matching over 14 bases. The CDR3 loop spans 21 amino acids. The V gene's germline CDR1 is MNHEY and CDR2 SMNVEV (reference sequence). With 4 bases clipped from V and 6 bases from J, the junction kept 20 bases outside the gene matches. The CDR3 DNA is TGTGCCAGCAGTTCAGGGAAACGGACTAGCGGGAGGTTTAAGTCACTCAATGAGCAGTTCTTC. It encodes CASSSGKRTSGRFKSLNEQFF.

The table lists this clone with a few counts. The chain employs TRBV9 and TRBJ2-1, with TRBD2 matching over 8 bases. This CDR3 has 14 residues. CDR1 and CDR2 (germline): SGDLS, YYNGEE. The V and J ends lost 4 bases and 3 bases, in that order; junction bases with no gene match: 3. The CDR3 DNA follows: TGTGCCAGCAGCACAGGGACTAGCTACAATGAGCAGTTCTTC. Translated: CASSTGTSYNEQFF.

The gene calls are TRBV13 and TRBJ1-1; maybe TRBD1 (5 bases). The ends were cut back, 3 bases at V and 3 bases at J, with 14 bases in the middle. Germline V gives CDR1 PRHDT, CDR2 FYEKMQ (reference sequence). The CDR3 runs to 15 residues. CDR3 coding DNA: TGTGCCAGCAGCTTGAGGGCAGGGAGGCACACTGAAGCTTTCTTT. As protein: CASSLRAGRHTEAFF. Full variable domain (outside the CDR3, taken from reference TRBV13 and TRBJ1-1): AAGVIQSPRHLIKEKRETATLKCYPIPRHDTVYWYQQGPGQDPQFLISFYEKMQSDKGSIPDRFSAQQFSDYHSELNMSSLELGDSALYFCASSLRAGRHTEAFFGQGTRLTVV.

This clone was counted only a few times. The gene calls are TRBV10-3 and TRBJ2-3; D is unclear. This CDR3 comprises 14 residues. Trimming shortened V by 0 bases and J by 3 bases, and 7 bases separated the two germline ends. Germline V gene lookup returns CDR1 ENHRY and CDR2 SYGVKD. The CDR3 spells CAISESAPTDTQYF. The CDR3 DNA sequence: TGTGCCATCAGTGAGTCGGCACCGACAGATACGCAGTATTTT.

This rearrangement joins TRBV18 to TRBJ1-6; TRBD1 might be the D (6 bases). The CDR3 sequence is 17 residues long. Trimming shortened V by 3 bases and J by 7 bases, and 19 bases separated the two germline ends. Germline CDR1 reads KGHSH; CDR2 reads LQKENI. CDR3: CASSPLYRDIENSPLHF. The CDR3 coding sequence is TGTGCCAGCTCACCCCTATATCGGGACATTGAAAATTCACCCCTCCACTTT.